Included here is one TCR beta chain sequence, with context. The target antigen is unknown. TCRdb independently ran MiXCR on the 5' RACE reads; one entry per CDR3 protein. The table lists 250,000 to 350,000 distinct CDR3 sequences, roughly 9.7% of them singletons, with 6% to 8.5% in the top ten. This sample is drawn from a study of identical twins. Findings of the study overall: Insertion counts were lower in abundant cord blood beta clonotypes, a trend that memory repertoires did not show.

V lost 4 bases, J lost 5 bases, and 10 bases stayed unmatched. This CDR3 has 16 amino acids. Germline V gene data show CDR1 as SGHDT and CDR2 as YYEEEE. The same sample was also studied in work on yellow fever vaccine responses in identical twins.

The rearrangement uses TRBV5-6 and TRBJ2-1; 9 bases fit TRBD2. This clonotype was sampled from a woman under 30 in good health. The material sequenced was CD8+ T cells sorted from blood. The CDR3 DNA reads as TGTGCCAGCAGCCCCTGGGGCGGGAGGGAAAACAATGAGCAGTTCTTC. The encoded protein is CASSPWGGRENNEQFF.